What follows are 5 T cell receptor beta chains derived from one specimen sequenced in a study of CD8+ T cells in alopecia areata. Reverse transcription of extracted RNA yielded cDNA, which provided the sequencing template. Method: immunoSEQ multiplex PCR; TCRdb's copy keeps in-frame clones and lacks some. The table lists 95,000 to 120,000 clones, roughly three fifths of them singletons. Treatment meaning: oral pan-JAK inhibitor, 5-10 mg twice daily. The input for sequencing was CD4+ T cells sorted from blood, taken at week 24, from a patient treated with tofacitinib. All receptors come from a human donor with alopecia areata.

The chain uses TRBV28 and TRBJ2-3; D is ambiguous. Germline lookup yields CDR1 MDHEN and CDR2 SYDVKM. The CDR3 has 14 amino acids. Trimming left V 6 bases short and J 1 base short, with 11 bases between. CDR3 region: CASRHPLGTDTQYF. The CDR3 DNA sequence: TGTGCCAGCAGGCATCCCCTAGGCACAGATACGCAGTATTTT. The full variable domain, its missing parts supplied by reference TRBV28 and TRBJ2-3, is DVKVTQSSRYLVKRTGEKVFLECVQDMDHENMFWYRQDPGLGLRLIYFSYDVKMKEKGDIPEGYSVSREKKERFSLILESASTNQTSMYLCASRHPLGTDTQYFGPGTRLTVL.

In its sample, this clone was seen a few times. The chain is built from TRBV6-6 and TRBJ1-1; 7 nucleotides line up with TRBD1. Losses at the gene ends were 6 bases for V and 1 base for J; bases not matched to a gene: 5. The CDR3 loop spans 14 amino acids. The germline V gene encodes CDR1 MNHNY and CDR2 SVGAGI (reference sequence). The CDR3 bases are TGTGCCAGCAGCCCGGGACAGAGGAACACTGAAGCTTTCTTT. Its translation: CASSPGQRNTEAFF.

This clone was counted between two and nine times. The chain carries TRBV29-1 and TRBJ2-7, with D tentatively TRBD1 (5 bases). CDR3 length: 14 residues. Germline CDR1 and CDR2: SQVTM and ANQGSEA. Trimming took off 4 bases at V and 0 bases at J, with 13 bases between the two ends. Written as DNA, the CDR3 is TGCAGCGTTGGGACACGAAAAGACTCCTACGAGCAGTACTTC. It specifies CSVGTRKDSYEQYF.

The rearrangement joins TRBV5-1 to TRBJ2-4; 7 nucleotides align to TRBD1. J was trimmed by 3 bases and V by 1 base; bases with no gene match: 4. In germline, CDR1 is SGHRS, CDR2 YFSETQ. This CDR3 has 15 residues. Written as DNA, the CDR3 is TGCGCCAGCAGCTTGACAGGGGTCGACAAAAACATTCAGTACTTC. This gives the protein CASSLTGVDKNIQYF.

The rearrangement uses TRBV30 and TRBJ1-1, with D tentatively TRBD1 (6 bases). Looked up from germline, CDR1 is GTSNPN and CDR2 is SVGIG (reference sequence). The V end lost 5 bases, the J end lost 8 bases, and 12 bases lay between the germline ends. CDR3 length: 11 amino acids. The CDR3 reads CAWSGGAEAFF. DNA of the CDR3: TGTGCCTGGTCGGGGGGGGCAGAAGCTTTCTTT.